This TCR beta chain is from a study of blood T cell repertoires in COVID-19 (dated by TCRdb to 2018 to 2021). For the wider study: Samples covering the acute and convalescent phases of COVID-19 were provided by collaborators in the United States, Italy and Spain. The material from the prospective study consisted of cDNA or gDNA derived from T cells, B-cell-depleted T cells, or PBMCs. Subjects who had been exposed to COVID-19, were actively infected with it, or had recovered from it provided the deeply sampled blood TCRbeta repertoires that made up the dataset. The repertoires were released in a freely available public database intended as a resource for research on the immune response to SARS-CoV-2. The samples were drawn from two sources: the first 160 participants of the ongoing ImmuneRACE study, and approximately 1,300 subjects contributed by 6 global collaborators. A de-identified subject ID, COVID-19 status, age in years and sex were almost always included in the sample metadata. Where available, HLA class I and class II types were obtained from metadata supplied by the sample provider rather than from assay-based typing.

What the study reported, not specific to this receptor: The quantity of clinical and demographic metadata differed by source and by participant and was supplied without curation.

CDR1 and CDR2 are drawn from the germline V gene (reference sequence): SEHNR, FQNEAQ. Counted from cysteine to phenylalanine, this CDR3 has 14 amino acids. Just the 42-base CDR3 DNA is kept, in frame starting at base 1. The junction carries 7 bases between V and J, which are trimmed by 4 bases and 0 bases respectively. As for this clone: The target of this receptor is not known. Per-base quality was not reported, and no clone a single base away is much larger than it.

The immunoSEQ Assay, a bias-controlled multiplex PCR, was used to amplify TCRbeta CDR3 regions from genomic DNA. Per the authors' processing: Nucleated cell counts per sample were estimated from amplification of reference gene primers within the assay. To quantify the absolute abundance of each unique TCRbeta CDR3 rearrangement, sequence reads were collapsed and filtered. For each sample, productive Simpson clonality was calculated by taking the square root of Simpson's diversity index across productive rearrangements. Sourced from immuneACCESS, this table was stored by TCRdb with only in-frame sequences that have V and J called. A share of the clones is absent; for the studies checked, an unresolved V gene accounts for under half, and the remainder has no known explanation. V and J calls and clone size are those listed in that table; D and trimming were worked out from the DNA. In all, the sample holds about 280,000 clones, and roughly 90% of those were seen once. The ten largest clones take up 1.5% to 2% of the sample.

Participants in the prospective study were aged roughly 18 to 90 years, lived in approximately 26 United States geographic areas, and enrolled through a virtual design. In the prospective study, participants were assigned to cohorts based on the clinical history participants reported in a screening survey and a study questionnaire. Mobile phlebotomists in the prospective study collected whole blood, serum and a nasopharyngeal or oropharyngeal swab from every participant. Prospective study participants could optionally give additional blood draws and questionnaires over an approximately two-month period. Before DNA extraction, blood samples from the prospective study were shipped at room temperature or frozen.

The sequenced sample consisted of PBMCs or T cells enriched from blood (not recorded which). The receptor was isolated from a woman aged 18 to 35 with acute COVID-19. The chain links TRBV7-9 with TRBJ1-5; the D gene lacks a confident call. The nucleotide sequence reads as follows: TGTGCCAGCAGCTCCGACATTAGCAATCAGCCCCAGCATTTT. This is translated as CASSSDISNQPQHF.